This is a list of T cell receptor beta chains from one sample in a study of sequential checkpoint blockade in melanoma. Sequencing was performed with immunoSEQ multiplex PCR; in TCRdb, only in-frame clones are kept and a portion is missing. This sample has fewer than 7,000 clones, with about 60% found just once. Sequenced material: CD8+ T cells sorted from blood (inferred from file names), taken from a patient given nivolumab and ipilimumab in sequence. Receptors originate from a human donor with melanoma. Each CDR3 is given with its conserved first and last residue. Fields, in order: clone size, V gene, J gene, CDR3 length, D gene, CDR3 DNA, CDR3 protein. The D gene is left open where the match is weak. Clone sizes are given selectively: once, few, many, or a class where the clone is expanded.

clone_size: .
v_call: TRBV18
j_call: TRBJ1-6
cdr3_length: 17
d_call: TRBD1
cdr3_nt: TGTGCCAGCTCACCACCCGGACTCCGCCAGGGGGATTCACCCCTCCACTTT
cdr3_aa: CASSPPGLRQGDSPLHF

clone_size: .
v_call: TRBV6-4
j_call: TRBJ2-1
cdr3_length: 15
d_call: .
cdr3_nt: TGTGCCAGCAGTGACTCTAGCGGCGATTACAATGAGCAGTTCTTC
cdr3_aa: CASSDSSGDYNEQFF

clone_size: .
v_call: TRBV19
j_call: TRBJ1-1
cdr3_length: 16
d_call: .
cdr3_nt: TGTGCCAGTAGTCTACGGGTCGGCGTTAAGAACACTGAAGCTTTCTTT
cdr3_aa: CASSLRVGVKNTEAFF

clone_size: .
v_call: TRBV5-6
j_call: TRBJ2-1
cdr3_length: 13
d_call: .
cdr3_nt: TGTGCCAGCAGCTTGGGATCTAGCCCTGAGCAGTTCTTC
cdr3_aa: CASSLGSSPEQFF

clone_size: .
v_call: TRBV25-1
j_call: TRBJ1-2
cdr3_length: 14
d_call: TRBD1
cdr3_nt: TGTGCCAGCAGGGGACAGGGGCTGTACTATGGCTACACCTTC
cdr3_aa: CASRGQGLYYGYTF

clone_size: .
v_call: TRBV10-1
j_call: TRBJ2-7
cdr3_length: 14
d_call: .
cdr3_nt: TGCGCCAGCAGTGAAGGGAGGAACCCCTACGAGCAGTACTTC
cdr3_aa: CASSEGRNPYEQYF

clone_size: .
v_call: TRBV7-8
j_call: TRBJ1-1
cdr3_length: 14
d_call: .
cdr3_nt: TGTGCCAGCAGCCCCCGAGATATGAACACTGAAGCTTTCTTT
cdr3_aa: CASSPRDMNTEAFF

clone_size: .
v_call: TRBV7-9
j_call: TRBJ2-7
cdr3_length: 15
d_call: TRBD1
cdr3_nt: TGTGCCAGCAGCACACCGACAGGGGAGCAACTCGAGCAGTACTTC
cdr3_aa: CASSTPTGEQLEQYF

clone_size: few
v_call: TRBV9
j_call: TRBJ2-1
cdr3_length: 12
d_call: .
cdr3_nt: TGTGCCAGCAGCGTAAGCGGGAATGAGCAGTTCTTC
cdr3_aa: CASSVSGNEQFF

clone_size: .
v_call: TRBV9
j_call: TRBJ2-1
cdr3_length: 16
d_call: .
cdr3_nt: TGTGCCAGCAGCCCAGGGGACATGGGCTGGTACAATGAGCAGTTCTTC
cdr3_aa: CASSPGDMGWYNEQFF

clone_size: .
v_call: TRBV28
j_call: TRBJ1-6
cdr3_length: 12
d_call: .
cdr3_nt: TGTGCCAGCAGTTTATTCGGGCAGGGGCCCCACTTT
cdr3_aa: CASSLFGQGPHF

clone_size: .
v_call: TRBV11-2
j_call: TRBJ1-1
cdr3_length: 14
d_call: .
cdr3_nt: TGTGCCAGCAGCTTAGGGCGGGTGAACACTGAAGCTTTCTTT
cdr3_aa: CASSLGRVNTEAFF

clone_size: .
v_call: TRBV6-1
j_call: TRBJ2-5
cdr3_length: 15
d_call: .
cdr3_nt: TGTGCCAGCAGTGAGACAGGCGGGTCAGGAGAGACCCAGTACTTC
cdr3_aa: CASSETGGSGETQYF

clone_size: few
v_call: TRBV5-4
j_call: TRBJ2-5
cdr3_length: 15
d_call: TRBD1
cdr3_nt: TGTGCCAGCAGCCCGGGACAGGGGGCCGGGGAGACCCAGTACTTC
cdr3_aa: CASSPGQGAGETQYF

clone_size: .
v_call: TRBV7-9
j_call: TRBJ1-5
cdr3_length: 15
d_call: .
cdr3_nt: TGTGCCAGCAGCTCGACTTGGGGGGGGGATCAGCCCCAGCATTTT
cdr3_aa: CASSSTWGGDQPQHF

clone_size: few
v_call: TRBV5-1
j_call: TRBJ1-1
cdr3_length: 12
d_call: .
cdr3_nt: TGCGCCAGCAGCTTGTACAGGGATGAAGCTTTCTTT
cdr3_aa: CASSLYRDEAFF

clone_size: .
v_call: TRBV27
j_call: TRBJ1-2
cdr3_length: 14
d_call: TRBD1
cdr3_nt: TGTGCCAGCAGCTCAGGGACAGGCCACTATGGCTACACCTTC
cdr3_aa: CASSSGTGHYGYTF

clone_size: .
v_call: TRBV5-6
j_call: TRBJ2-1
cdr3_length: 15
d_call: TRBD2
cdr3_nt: TGTGCCAGCAGTTCCGGGACTAGCAGTAGAAATGAGCAGTTCTTC
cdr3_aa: CASSSGTSSRNEQFF

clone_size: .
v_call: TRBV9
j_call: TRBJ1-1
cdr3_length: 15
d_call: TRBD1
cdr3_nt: TGTGCCAGCAGCCCATGGGACAGCCGGAACACTGAAGCTTTCTTT
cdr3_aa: CASSPWDSRNTEAFF

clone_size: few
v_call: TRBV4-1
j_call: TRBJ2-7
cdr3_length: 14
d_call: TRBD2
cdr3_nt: TGCGCCAGCTCCCCGGGACTAGCGGCCTACGAGCAGTACTTC
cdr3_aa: CASSPGLAAYEQYF

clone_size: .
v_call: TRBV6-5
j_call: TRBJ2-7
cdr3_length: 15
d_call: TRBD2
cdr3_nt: TGTGCCAGCAGTTTGACGGGGCGGGGGACCTACGAGCAGTACTTC
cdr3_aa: CASSLTGRGTYEQYF

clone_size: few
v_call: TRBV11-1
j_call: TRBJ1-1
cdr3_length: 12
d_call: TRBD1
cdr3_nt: TGTGCCAGCAGCCATACAGGGGCTGAAGCTTTCTTT
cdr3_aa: CASSHTGAEAFF